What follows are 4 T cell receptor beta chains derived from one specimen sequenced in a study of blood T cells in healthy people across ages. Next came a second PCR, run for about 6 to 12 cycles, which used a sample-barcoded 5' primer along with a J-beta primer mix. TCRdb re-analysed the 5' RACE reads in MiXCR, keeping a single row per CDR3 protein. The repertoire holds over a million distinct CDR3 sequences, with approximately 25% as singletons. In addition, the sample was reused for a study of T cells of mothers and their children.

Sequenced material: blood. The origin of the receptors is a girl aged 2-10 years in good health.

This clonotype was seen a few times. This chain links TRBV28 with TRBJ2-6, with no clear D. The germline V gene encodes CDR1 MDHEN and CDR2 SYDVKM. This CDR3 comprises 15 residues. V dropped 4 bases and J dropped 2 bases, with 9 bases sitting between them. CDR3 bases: TGTGCCAGCAGTTCCTTCACGCCTGGGGCCAACGTCCTGACTTTC. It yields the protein CASSSFTPGANVLTF.

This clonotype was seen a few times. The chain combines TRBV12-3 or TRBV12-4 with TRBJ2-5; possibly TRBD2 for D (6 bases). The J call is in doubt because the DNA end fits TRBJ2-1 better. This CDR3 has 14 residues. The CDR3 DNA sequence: TGTGCCAGCAGTTTAGCCCCCCGGGGGTATGAGCAGTTCTTC. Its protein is CASSLAPRGYEQFF.

CDR3 region: CASRRGAGEKLFF. The CDR3 DNA follows: TGTGCCAGCAGGCGGGGGGCGGGTGAAAAACTGTTTTTT. The chain uses TRBV28 and TRBJ1-4, with D perhaps matching TRBD1 (6 bases). The CDR3 runs to 13 residues. Germline values: CDR1 MDHEN, CDR2 SYDVKM. The ends were cut back, 6 bases at V and 7 bases at J, with 12 bases in the middle.

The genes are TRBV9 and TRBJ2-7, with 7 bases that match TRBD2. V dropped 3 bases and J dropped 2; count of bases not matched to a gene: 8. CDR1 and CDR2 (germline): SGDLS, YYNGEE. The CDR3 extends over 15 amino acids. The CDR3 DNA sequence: TGTGCCAGCAGCGCCGGGACTAATATTGCCTACGAGCAGTACTTC. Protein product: CASSAGTNIAYEQYF.